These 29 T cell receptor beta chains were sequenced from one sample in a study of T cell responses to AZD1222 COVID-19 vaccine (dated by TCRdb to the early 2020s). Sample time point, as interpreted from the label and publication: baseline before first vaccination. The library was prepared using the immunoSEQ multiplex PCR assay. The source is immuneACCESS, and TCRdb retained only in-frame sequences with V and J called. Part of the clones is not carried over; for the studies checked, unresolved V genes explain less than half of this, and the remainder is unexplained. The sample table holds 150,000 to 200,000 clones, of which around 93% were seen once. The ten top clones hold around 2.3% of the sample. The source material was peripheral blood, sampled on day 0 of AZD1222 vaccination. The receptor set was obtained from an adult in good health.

CDR3 coding DNA: TGTGCCATCAGTGGGAGGACTAGCGGGGGGGAACGCGACACCGGGGAGCTGTTTTTT. Encoded protein: CAISGRTSGGERDTGELFF. The gene calls are TRBV10-3 and TRBJ2-2; 15 bases are shared with TRBD2. V dropped 4 bases and J dropped 3; count of bases not matched to a gene: 9. The CDR3 is 19 residues long. Germline V gene sequence: CDR1 ENHRY, CDR2 SYGVKD.

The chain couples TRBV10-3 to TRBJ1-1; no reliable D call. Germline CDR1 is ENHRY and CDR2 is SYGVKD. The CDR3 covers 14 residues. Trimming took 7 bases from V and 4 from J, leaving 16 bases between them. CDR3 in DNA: TGTGCCATCACGGACGAAAGTCGGACCACTGAAGCTTTCTTT. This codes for CAITDESRTTEAFF.

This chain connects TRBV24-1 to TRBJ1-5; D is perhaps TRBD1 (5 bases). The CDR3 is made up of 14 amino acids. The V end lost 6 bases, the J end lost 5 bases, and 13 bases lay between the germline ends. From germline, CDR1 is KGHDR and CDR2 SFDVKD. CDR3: CATSRQGADQPQHF. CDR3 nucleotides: TGTGCCACCAGTAGGCAGGGCGCAGATCAGCCCCAGCATTTT.

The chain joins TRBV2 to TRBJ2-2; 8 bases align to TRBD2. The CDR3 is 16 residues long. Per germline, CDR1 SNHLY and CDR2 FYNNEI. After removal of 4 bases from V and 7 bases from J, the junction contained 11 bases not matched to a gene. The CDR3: CASSVITGGTSGELFF. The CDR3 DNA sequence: TGTGCCAGCAGTGTTATAACGGGGGGGACCAGCGGGGAGCTGTTTTTT. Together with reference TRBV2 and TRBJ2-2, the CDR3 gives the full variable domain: EPEVTQTPSHQVTQMGQEVILRCVPISNHLYFYWYRQILGQKVEFLVSFYNNEISEKSEIFDDQFSVERPDGSNFTLKIRSTKLEDSAMYFCASSVITGGTSGELFFGEGSRLTVL.

CDR3 DNA: TGTGCCAGTGCCGGGGGACTCCAATACAATGAGCAGTTCTTC. Protein product: CASAGGLQYNEQFF. V gene TRBV19 combines with J gene TRBJ2-1, with a weak D call TRBD2 (6 bases). The CDR3 is 14 amino acids. Germline V gene sequence: CDR1 LNHDA, CDR2 SQIVND (reference sequence). Trimming cost V 8 bases and J 4 bases, with 15 bases left between them.

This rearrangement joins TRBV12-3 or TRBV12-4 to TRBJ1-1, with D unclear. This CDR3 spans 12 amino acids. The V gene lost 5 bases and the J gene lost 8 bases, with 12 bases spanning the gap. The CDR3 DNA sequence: TGTGCCAGCAGTCGCGACGGACCAGAAGCTTTCTTT. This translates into CASSRDGPEAFF.

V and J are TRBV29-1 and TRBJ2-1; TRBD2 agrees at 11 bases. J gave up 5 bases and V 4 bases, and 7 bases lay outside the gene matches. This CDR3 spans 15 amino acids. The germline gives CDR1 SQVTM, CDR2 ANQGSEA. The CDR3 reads CSVAPRLAGNNEQFF. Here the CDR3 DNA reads TGCAGCGTTGCCCCCAGACTAGCGGGGAACAATGAGCAGTTCTTC.

This CDR3 reads CASSIPIWGENTGELFF. The CDR3 DNA reads TGTGCCAGTAGTATCCCTATCTGGGGAGAGAACACCGGGGAGCTGTTTTTT. This chain uses TRBV19 with TRBJ2-2, with D tentatively TRBD2 (5 bases). The CDR3 loop spans 17 amino acids. The V end lost 3 bases, the J end lost 1 base, and 15 bases lay between the germline ends. CDR1 is LNHDA and CDR2 is SQIVND in the germline V gene (reference sequence). Drawing the rest from reference TRBV19 and TRBJ2-2, the complete variable domain is DGGITQSPKYLFRKEGQNVTLSCEQNLNHDAMYWYRQDPGQGLRLIYYSQIVNDFQKGDIAEGYSVSREKKESFPLTVTSAQKNPTAFYLCASSIPIWGENTGELFFGEGSRLTVL.

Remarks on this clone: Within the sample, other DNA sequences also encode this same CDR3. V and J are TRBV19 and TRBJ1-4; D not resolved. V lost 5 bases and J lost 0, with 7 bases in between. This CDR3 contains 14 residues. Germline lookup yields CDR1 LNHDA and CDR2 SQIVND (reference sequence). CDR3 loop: CASSRTATNEKLFF. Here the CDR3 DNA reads TGTGCCAGTAGTCGGACGGCAACTAATGAAAAACTGTTTTTT.

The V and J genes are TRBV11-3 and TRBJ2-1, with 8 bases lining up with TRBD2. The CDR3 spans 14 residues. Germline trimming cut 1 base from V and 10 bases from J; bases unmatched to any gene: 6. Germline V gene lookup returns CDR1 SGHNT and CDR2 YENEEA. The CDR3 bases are TGTGCCAGCAGCTTAGTCGGGGGGGGGACCGAGCAGTTCTTC. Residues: CASSLVGGGTEQFF. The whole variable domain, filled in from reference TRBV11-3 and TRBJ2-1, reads EAGVVQSPRYKIIEKKQPVAFWCNPISGHNTLYWYLQNLGQGPELLIRYENEEAVDDSQLPKDRFSAERLKGVDSTLKIQPAELGDSAVYLCASSLVGGGTEQFFGPGTRLTVL.

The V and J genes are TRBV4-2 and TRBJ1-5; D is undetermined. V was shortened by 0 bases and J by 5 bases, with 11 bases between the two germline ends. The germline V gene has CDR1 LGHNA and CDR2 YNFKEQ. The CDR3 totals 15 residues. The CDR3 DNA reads TGTGCCAGCAGCCAAGATGGGCAGGAGCATCAGCCCCAGCATTTT. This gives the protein CASSQDGQEHQPQHF.

CDR3 loop: CSVVGRGWRETQYF. As DNA, the CDR3 is TGCAGCGTTGTAGGTAGGGGGTGGAGAGAGACCCAGTACTTC. This chain connects TRBV29-1 to TRBJ2-5; TRBD1 might be the D (6 bases). The CDR3 is 14 residues long. V lost 4 bases to trimming and J lost 4 bases, with 16 bases between them. From germline, CDR1 is SQVTM and CDR2 ANQGSEA.

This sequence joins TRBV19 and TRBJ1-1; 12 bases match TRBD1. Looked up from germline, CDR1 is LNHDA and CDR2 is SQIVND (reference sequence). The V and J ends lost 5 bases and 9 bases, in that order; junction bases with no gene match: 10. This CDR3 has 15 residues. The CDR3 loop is CASSQSTGTGGKAFF. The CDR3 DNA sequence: TGTGCCAGTAGTCAGTCCACCGGGACAGGGGGCAAAGCTTTCTTT.

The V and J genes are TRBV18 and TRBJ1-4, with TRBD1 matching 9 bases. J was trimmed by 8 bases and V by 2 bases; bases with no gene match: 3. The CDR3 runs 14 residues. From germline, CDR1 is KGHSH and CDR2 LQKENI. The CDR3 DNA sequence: TGTGCCAGCTCACCAGTGGACAGGGGCGAAAAACTGTTTTTT. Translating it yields CASSPVDRGEKLFF.

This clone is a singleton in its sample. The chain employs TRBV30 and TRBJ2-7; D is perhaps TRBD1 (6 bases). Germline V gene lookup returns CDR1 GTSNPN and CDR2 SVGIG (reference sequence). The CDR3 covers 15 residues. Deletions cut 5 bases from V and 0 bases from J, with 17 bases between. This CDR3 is CAWDNNRAASYEQYF. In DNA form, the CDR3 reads TGTGCCTGGGACAATAACAGGGCGGCCTCCTACGAGCAGTACTTC. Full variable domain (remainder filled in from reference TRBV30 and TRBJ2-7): SQTIHQWPATLVQPVGSPLSLECTVEGTSNPNLYWYRQAAGRGLQLLFYSVGIGQISSEVPQNLSASRPQDRQFILSSKKLLLSDSGFYLCAWDNNRAASYEQYFGPGTRLTVT.

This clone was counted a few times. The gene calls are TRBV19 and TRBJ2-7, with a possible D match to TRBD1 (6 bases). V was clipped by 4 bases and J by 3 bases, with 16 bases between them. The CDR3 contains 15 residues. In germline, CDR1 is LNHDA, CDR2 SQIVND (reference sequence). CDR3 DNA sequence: TGTGCCAGTAGTACCGCGGACAGTTATAGCTACGAGCAGTACTTC. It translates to CASSTADSYSYEQYF.

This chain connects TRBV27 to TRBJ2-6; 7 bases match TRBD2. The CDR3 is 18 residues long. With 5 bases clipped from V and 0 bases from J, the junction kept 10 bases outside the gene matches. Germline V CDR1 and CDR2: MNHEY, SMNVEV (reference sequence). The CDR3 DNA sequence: TGTGCCAGCAGTCACGGACTAGTTGGGATCTCTGGGGCCAACGTCCTGACTTTC. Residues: CASSHGLVGISGANVLTF.

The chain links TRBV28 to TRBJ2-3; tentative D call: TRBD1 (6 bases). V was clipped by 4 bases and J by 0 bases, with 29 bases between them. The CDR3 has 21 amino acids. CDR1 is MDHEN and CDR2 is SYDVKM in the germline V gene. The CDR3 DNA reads TGTGCCAGCAGTTCGGCTCTGTCCAGGGGACCTGGACTCCTTAGCACAGATACGCAGTATTTT. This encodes CASSSALSRGPGLLSTDTQYF.

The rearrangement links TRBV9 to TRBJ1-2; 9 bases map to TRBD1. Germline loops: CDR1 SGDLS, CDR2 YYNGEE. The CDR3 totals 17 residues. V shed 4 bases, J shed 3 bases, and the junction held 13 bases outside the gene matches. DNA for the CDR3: TGTGCCAGCAGCTTCGACCTACAGGGGGCGCAGGACTATGGCTACACCTTC. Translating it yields CASSFDLQGAQDYGYTF.

CDR3 region: CATSDTDRGNYGYTF. CDR3 sequence (DNA): TGTGCCACCAGTGACACAGACAGGGGAAACTATGGCTACACCTTC. V is TRBV24-1 and J is TRBJ1-2; 8 positions agree with TRBD1. J was trimmed by 2 bases and V by 4 bases; bases with no gene match: 5. Germline CDR1 is KGHDR and CDR2 is SFDVKD. The CDR3 extends over 15 amino acids.

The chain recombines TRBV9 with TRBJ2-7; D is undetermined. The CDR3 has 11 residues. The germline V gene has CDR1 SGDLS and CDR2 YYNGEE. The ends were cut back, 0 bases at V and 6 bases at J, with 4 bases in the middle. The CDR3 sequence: CASSVGSEQYF. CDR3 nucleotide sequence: TGTGCCAGCAGCGTAGGTTCCGAGCAGTACTTC.

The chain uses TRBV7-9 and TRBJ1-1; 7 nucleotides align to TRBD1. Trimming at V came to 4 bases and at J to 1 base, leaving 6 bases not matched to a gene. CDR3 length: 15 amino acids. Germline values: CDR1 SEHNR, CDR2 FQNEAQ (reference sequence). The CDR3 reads CASSSTGEGNTEAFF. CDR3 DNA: TGTGCCAGCAGCTCAACAGGGGAGGGGAACACTGAAGCTTTCTTT.

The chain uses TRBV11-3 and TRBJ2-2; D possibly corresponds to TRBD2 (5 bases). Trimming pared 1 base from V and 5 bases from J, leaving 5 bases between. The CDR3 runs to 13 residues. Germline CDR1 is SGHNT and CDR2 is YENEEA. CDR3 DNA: TGTGCCAGCAGCTTAGGGGAGACCGGGGAGCTGTTTTTT. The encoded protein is CASSLGETGELFF.

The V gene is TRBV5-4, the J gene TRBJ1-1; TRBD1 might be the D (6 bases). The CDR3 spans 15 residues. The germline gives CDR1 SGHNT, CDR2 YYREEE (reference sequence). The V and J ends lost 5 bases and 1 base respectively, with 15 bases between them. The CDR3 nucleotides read TGTGCCAGCAGGGGCAGGGGTTTTGAGAACACTGAAGCTTTCTTT. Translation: CASRGRGFENTEAFF.

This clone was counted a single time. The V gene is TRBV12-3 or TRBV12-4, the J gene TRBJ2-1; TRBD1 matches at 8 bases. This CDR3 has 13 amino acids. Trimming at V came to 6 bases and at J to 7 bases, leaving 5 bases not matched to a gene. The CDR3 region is CASRGQAMNEQFF. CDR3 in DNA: TGTGCCAGCAGGGGACAGGCAATGAATGAGCAGTTCTTC.

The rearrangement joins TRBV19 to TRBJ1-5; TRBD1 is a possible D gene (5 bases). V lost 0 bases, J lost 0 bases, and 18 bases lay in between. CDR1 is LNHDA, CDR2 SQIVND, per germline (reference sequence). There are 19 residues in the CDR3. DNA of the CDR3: TGTGCCAGTAGTATAGAATTCCCCAGGGCGGCTTATAGCAATCAGCCCCAGCATTTT. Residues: CASSIEFPRAAYSNQPQHF.

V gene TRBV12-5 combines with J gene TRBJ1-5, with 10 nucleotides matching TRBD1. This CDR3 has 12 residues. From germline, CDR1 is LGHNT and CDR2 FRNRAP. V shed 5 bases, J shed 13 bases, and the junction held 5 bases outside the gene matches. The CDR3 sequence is CASGDDRGQQHF. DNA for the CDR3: TGTGCTAGTGGTGATGACAGGGGGCAACAGCATTTT. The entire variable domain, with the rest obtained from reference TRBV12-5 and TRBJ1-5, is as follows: DARVTQTPRHKVTEMGQEVTMRCQPILGHNTVFWYRQTMMQGLELLAYFRNRAPLDDSGMPKDRFSAEMPDATLATLKIQPSEPRDSAVYFCASGDDRGQQHFGDGTRLSIL.

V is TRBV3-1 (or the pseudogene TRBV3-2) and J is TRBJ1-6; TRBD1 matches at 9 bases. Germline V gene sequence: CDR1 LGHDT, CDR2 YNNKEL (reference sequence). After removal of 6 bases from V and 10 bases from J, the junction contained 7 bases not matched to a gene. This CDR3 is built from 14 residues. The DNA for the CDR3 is TGTGCCAGCAGTCCGGGACAGGGAAAATCACCCCTCCACTTT. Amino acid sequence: CASSPGQGKSPLHF.

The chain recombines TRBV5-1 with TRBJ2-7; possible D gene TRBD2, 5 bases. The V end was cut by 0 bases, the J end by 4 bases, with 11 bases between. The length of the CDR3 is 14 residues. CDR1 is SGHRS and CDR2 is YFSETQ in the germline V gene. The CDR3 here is CASSLAAGKYEQYF. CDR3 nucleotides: TGCGCCAGCAGCTTGGCCGCGGGTAAATACGAGCAGTACTTC. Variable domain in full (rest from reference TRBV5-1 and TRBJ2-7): KAGVTQTPRYLIKTRGQQVTLSCSPISGHRSVSWYQQTPGQGLQFLFEYFSETQRNKGNFPGRFSGRQFSNSRSEMNVSTLELGDSALYLCASSLAAGKYEQYFGPGTRLTVT.